The clone carrying this T cell receptor (beta chain) was seen a handful of times. The antigen is undetermined. PCR employed 60 Vbeta and 13 Jbeta primers. Under the authors' procedure: An analysis performed later counted roughly 79 million unique TCR beta chains (roughly 9.9 million of them shared). The assay was immunoSEQ multiplex PCR, and TCRdb's table has in-frame clones only and misses some. Clone size and V and J calls were adopted from that table, with D and trimming inferred from the DNA. The sample lists over 150,000 clones, around 74% occurring once. This CDR3 comprises 15 residues. Germline values: CDR1 SNHLY, CDR2 FYNNEI. V lost 5 bases and J 3 bases, leaving 16 bases between the germline ends. These data are taken from a study of cytomegalovirus exposure and HLA in healthy donors. The study's findings and limits: For TCR beta chains, V- and J-gene trimming was later linked to a missense DCLRE1C variant. Presence/absence analyses rested on an assumption that sequencing depth was roughly uniform across donors. Earlier findings revealed that most TCR beta V segments proved productive either about 90% or about 30% of the time.

Material: PBMCs. The genes are TRBV2 and TRBJ1-2, with a possible D match to TRBD1 (5 bases). The sequence was collected from a man aged 18 to 30 in good health and CMV-seronegative. The CDR3 is CASSLQGPGDYGYTF. In DNA form, the CDR3 reads TGTGCCAGCAGTCTCCAGGGCCCGGGGGACTATGGCTACACCTTC.